The source of this TCR beta chain is a study of cytomegalovirus exposure and HLA in healthy donors. On the study more broadly: From approximately 170 million T cells, an earlier analysis saw some 120 million unique TCR beta sequences. The study, taken as a whole, reports: Some TCR beta chains (around 180 of them) were listed as cytomegalovirus-associated. Fewer N-insertions (relative to the roughly 720-donor mean) were reportedly seen in an Asian-associated ancestry cluster in a later analysis.

The primer mix had 60 Vbeta and 13 Jbeta primers. Authors' analysis steps: In a later analysis, of around 83 million unique beta chains, about 10 million appeared in at least two donors. Assay: immunoSEQ multiplex PCR; the TCRdb copy retains only in-frame clones and omits some. The V and J calls and clone size come from that table; D and trimming were worked out from the DNA. The table has approximately 170,000 clones, around 86% seen once. The CDR3 extends over 16 amino acids. Germline V gene sequence: CDR1 MDHEN, CDR2 SYDVKM. After removal of 5 bases from V and 3 bases from J, the junction contained 8 bases not matched to a gene. This clone is a singleton in its sample. Its cognate antigen is unknown.

The J gene is TRBJ1-5, the V gene TRBV28, with 9 bases lining up with TRBD1. Sequencing was carried out using PBMCs. The sequence came from a middle-aged man in good health and CMV-seropositive. The CDR3 sequence: CASSQRTGVNNQPQHF. The CDR3, as DNA: TGTGCCAGCAGTCAAAGGACAGGGGTGAACAATCAGCCCCAGCATTTT.